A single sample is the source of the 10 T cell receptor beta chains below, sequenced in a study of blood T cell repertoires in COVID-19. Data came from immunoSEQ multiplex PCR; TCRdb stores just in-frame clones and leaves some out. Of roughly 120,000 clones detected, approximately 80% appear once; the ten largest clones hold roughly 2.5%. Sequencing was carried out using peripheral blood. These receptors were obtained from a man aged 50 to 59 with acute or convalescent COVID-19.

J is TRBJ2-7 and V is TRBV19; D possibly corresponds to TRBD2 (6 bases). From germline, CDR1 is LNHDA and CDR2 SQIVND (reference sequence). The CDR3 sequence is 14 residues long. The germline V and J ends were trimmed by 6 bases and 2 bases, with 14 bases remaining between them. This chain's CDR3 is CASRPSVLTYEQYF. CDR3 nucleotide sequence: TGTGCCAGTAGACCTAGCGTCCTCACCTACGAGCAGTACTTC.

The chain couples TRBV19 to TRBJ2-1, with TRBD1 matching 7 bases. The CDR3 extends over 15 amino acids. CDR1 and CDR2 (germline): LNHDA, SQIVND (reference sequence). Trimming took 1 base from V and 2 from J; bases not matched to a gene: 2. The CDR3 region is CASSIGGTAYNEQFF. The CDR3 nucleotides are TGTGCCAGTAGTATAGGGGGGACAGCCTACAATGAGCAGTTCTTC.

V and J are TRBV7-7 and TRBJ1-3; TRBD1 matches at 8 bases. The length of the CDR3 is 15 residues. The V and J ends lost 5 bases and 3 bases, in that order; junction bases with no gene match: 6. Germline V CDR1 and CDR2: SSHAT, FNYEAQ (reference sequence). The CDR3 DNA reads TGTGCCAGCAGCCCCGGACAGGGTGGTGGAAACACCATATATTTT. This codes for CASSPGQGGGNTIYF.

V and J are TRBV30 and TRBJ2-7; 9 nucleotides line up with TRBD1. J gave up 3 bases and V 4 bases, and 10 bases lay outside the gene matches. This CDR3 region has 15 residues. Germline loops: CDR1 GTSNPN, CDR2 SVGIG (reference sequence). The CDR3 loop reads CAWITPGQGRYEQYF. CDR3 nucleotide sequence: TGTGCCTGGATCACCCCGGGACAGGGCCGCTACGAGCAGTACTTC. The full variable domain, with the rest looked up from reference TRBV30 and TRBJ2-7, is SQTIHQWPATLVQPVGSPLSLECTVEGTSNPNLYWYRQAAGRGLQLLFYSVGIGQISSEVPQNLSASRPQDRQFILSSKKLLLSDSGFYLCAWITPGQGRYEQYFGPGTRLTVT.

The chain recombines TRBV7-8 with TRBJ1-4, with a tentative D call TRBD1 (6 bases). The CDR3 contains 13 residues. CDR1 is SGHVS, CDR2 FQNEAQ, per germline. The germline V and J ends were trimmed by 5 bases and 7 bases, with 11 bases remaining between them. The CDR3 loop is CASSRGTSEKLFF. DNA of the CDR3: TGTGCCAGCAGCCGCGGGACATCTGAAAAACTGTTTTTT.

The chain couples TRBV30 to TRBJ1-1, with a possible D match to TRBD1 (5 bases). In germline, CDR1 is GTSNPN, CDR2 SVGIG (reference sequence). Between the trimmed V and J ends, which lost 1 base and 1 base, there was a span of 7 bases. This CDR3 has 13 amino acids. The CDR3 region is CAWSEDKNTEAFF. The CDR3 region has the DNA TGTGCCTGGAGTGAGGACAAGAACACTGAAGCTTTCTTT. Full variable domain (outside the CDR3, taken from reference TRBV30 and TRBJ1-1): SQTIHQWPATLVQPVGSPLSLECTVEGTSNPNLYWYRQAAGRGLQLLFYSVGIGQISSEVPQNLSASRPQDRQFILSSKKLLLSDSGFYLCAWSEDKNTEAFFGQGTRLTVV.

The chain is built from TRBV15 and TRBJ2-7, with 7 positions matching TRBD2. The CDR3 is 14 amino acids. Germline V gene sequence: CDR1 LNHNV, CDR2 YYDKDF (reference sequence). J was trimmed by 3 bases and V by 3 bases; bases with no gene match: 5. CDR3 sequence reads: CATSSVPGGYEQYF. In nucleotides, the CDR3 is TGTGCCACCAGCAGCGTTCCGGGGGGCTACGAGCAGTACTTC.

The DNA of the CDR3 is TGTGCCAGCAACATGGGCCAACAAGAGACCCAGTACTTC. It codes for CASNMGQQETQYF. V is TRBV6-5 and J is TRBJ2-5, with no clear D. The CDR3 has 13 residues. The germline V gene has CDR1 MNHEY and CDR2 SVGAGI. Trimming cost V 7 bases and J 2 bases, with 11 bases left between them.

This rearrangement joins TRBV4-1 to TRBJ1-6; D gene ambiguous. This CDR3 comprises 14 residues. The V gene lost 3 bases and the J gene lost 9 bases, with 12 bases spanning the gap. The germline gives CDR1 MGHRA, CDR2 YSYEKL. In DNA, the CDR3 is TGCGCCAGCAGCCATCAGGTAATCGGTTCACCCCTCCACTTT. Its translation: CASSHQVIGSPLHF.

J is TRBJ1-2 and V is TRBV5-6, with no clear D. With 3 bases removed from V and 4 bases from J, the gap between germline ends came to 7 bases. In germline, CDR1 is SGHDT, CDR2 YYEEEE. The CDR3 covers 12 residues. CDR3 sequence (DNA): TGTGCCAGCAGCTGGGGAGGCTATGGCTACACCTTC. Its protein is CASSWGGYGYTF.